The 17 T cell receptor beta chains presented below share a single source sample, sequenced in a study of cytomegalovirus exposure and HLA in healthy donors. 13 Jbeta primers and 60 Vbeta primers were used for the PCR. TCRdb keeps only in-frame clones here, not all; method: immunoSEQ multiplex PCR. This specimen shows around 50,000 clones; the ten leading clones hold about 15%. Sequenced sample: PBMCs. The receptors shown here come from a male donor in good health and CMV-seronegative.

J is TRBJ2-7 and V is TRBV6-1; D is unresolved. The CDR3 is 13 amino acids. V shed 3 bases and J shed 1 base, with 7 bases lying between them. The germline gives CDR1 MNHNS, CDR2 SASEGT. CDR3 nucleotides: TGTGCCAGCAGTGAGCTGCAGTCCTACGAGCAGTACTTC. It codes for CASSELQSYEQYF.

This chain links TRBV13 with TRBJ1-2, with 7 bases aligning to TRBD1. From germline, CDR1 is PRHDT and CDR2 FYEKMQ (reference sequence). CDR3 length equals 16 residues. V lost 2 bases and J lost 2; bases outside the gene matches: 8. CDR3 sequence: CASSLLPGGSNYGYTF. CDR3 nucleotides: TGTGCCAGCAGCTTATTGCCAGGGGGGTCGAACTATGGCTACACCTTC.

This chain joins TRBV7-2 and TRBJ1-6; possible D gene TRBD1, 6 bases. V lost 3 bases to trimming and J lost 6 bases, with 18 bases between them. The CDR3 has 17 residues. Germline V gene data show CDR1 as SGHTA and CDR2 as FQGNSA. The CDR3 DNA reads TGTGCCAGCAGCTTTCAACCGCCGGGACAAGCTAATTCACCCCTCCACTTT. It codes for CASSFQPPGQANSPLHF.

The chain joins TRBV4-3 to TRBJ1-2; tentatively, D is TRBD1 (5 bases). The CDR3 is 16 amino acids. The germline CDR1 and CDR2 sequences are LGHNA and YSLEER. The V end lost 0 bases, the J end lost 5 bases, and 16 bases lay between the germline ends. CDR3 nucleotide sequence: TGCGCCAGCAGCCAAGAAATCCCGGGGGGAAGGTATGGCTACACCTTC. As protein: CASSQEIPGGRYGYTF.

The chain is built from TRBV19 and TRBJ1-2, with 10 bases fitting TRBD1. The V gene's germline CDR1 is LNHDA and CDR2 SQIVND (reference sequence). Losses at the gene ends were 1 base for V and 6 bases for J; bases not matched to a gene: 8. The CDR3 extends over 16 amino acids. CDR3 nucleotides: TGTGCCAGTAGTATAGGGGGGGACAGGGGCGCGAATGGCTACACCTTC. Amino acids: CASSIGGDRGANGYTF.

The chain uses TRBV18 and TRBJ2-7, with 8 bases matching TRBD2. CDR1 is KGHSH, CDR2 LQKENI, per germline. The CDR3 consists of 15 residues. Trimming took 6 bases from V and 2 from J; bases not matched to a gene: 9. This CDR3 reads CASSPTSGGPYEQYF. CDR3 sequence (DNA): TGTGCCAGCTCCCCAACTAGCGGAGGCCCCTACGAGCAGTACTTC.

The V gene is TRBV11-2, the J gene TRBJ1-6, with 7 bases fitting TRBD1. J lost 7 bases, V lost 2 bases, and 2 bases had no gene match. This CDR3 comprises 14 residues. Germline assignment: CDR1 SGHAT and CDR2 FQNNGV. CDR3 in amino acids: CASSLRQGNSPLHF. DNA of the CDR3: TGTGCCAGCAGCTTAAGACAGGGCAATTCACCCCTCCACTTT.

The chain employs TRBV19 and TRBJ1-2, with D hard to call. The CDR3 is 12 residues long. Per germline, CDR1 LNHDA and CDR2 SQIVND (reference sequence). Trimming removed 5 bases at V and 6 bases at J, with 10 bases between. For the CDR3, the DNA is TGTGCCAGTAGTTTAGGACTCGATGGCTACACCTTC. Translation: CASSLGLDGYTF.

The chain uses TRBV14 and TRBJ2-7; a weak D match, TRBD1 (5 bases). The V end was cut by 4 bases, the J end by 4 bases, with 11 bases between. The CDR3 consists of 13 residues. Germline lookup yields CDR1 SGHDN and CDR2 FVKESK. CDR3 residues: CASSRQQGYEQYF. The CDR3 coding sequence is TGTGCCAGCAGCCGACAGCAGGGTTACGAGCAGTACTTC.

The rearrangement joins TRBV4-1 to TRBJ2-1, with 7 bases that match TRBD1. Trimming removed 3 bases from V and 7 bases from J; junction bases left unmatched: 3. CDR1 and CDR2 (germline): MGHRA, YSYEKL. The CDR3 consists of 13 residues. This CDR3 reads CASSQRQGNEQFF. The DNA of the CDR3 is TGCGCCAGCAGCCAGAGACAGGGAAATGAGCAGTTCTTC.

V gene TRBV30 combines with J gene TRBJ1-4, with 8 bases identical to TRBD1. The CDR3 spans 16 residues. Per the germline V gene, CDR1 is GTSNPN and CDR2 is SVGIG (reference sequence). V lost 2 bases and J lost 7; bases outside the gene matches: 12. This CDR3 reads CAWSHRTGQVTEKLFF. CDR3 coding DNA: TGTGCCTGGAGTCACCGTACGGGACAGGTCACTGAAAAACTGTTTTTT.

V gene TRBV5-1 combines with J gene TRBJ1-1; the D gene is possibly TRBD1 (6 bases). Germline assignment: CDR1 SGHRS and CDR2 YFSETQ. Trimming took off 0 bases at V and 3 bases at J, with 9 bases between the two ends. The CDR3 is 14 residues long. CDR3 region: CASSLVQGDTEAFF. In nucleotides, the CDR3 is TGCGCCAGCAGCTTGGTACAGGGAGACACTGAAGCTTTCTTT.

The chain is built from TRBV4-1 and TRBJ2-3; 11 positions agree with TRBD2. Germline V gives CDR1 MGHRA, CDR2 YSYEKL. CDR3 length: 16 residues. Losses at the gene ends were 4 bases for V and 1 base for J; bases not matched to a gene: 4. As DNA, the CDR3 is TGCGCCAGCAGCCGCGAACTAGCGGGGGGCACAGATACGCAGTATTTT. It translates to CASSRELAGGTDTQYF.

This chain uses TRBV15 with TRBJ2-7; the D gene is possibly TRBD1 (6 bases). Germline CDR1 is LNHNV and CDR2 is YYDKDF (reference sequence). The ends were cut back, 0 bases at V and 3 bases at J, with 12 bases in the middle. The CDR3 contains 15 residues. The CDR3 loop is CATSRDPQGIYEQYF. In nucleotides, the CDR3 is TGTGCCACCAGCAGAGACCCCCAGGGGATCTACGAGCAGTACTTC.

The chain combines TRBV19 with TRBJ2-7; a possible D gene is TRBD2 (5 bases). Between the trimmed V and J ends, which lost 9 bases and 6 bases, there was a span of 12 bases. CDR3 length: 11 residues. Germline CDR1 is LNHDA and CDR2 is SQIVND (reference sequence). Here the CDR3 DNA reads TGTGCCAGCAAAAGCAGCGGCGAGCAGTACTTC. Translated, it gives CASKSSGEQYF.

V and J are TRBV9 and TRBJ2-5; 7 nucleotides agree with TRBD2. Germline V gene data show CDR1 as SGDLS and CDR2 as YYNGEE. V gave up 0 bases and J gave up 0 bases; unmatched junction bases: 5. This CDR3 has 16 amino acids. The CDR3 protein is CASSVAGGGYQETQYF. Written as DNA, the CDR3 is TGTGCCAGCAGCGTAGCTGGGGGGGGGTACCAAGAGACCCAGTACTTC.

The rearrangement uses TRBV2 and TRBJ2-2; 11 positions agree with TRBD2. The V gene's germline CDR1 is SNHLY and CDR2 FYNNEI. The CDR3 spans 18 residues. V shed 3 bases and J 4 bases; nucleotides not matched to a gene: 10. Written as DNA, the CDR3 is TGTGCCAGCAGTGATTCCCTTCTAGCGGGGGGCCGCACCGGGGAGCTGTTTTTT. Its protein is CASSDSLLAGGRTGELFF.